Below, one TCR beta chain is given with its context. This clone came up a few times. Its antigen remains unidentified. Per-base quality was not reported, and no clone a single base away is much larger than it. A single peripheral blood draw of about 116 mL on average was collected from each donor into heparinised tubes. A BD FACSAria II and a panel including CD45RO, CCR7, CD25, CD127, CD95 and CD27 were used to sort naive, central memory, regulatory and stem cell-like memory CD4+ T cells. All sorted populations exceeded 95% purity. PBMCs were separated immediately by Lymphoprep density gradient centrifugation and were stained directly, without being cultured. Samples were stained and sorted in pairs, with one healthy donor and one patient per experiment, so that batch effects were minimized. This sample was taken from a study of beta chain features in type 1 diabetes (dated by TCRdb to the late 2010s). As for the study more broadly: No differences in mean age, gender distribution, total cell number or subset yield were found between patients and healthy donors. A total of roughly 98,000,000 sorted cells were examined across all samples, and RNA yield correlated strongly with the number of cells per subset. In the study, recently diagnosed type 1 diabetes patients and matched healthy donors were compared on the TCRB repertoires of their sorted circulating CD4+ T cell subsets. Regulatory and stem cell-like memory subsets were obtained from only 8 patients and roughly 8 healthy donors, while naive and central memory subsets were obtained from all 30 or so donors. Results the study describes overall, beyond this receptor: Shorter templates might have been favored by PCR, but patient and control samples were amplified and corrected together, so both groups would have been affected equally by any skew. In all four CD4+ subsets, TCRB CDR3 length was moderately but significantly shorter in type 1 diabetes patients. Because cDNA was sequenced instead of genomic DNA, activated cells with high expression could be over-represented, although the groups did not differ in activation or CD3 levels. Only small numbers of individuals were included in the HLA sub-analyses, which left unresolved whether HLA type had any influence on TCRB rearrangement. Patients with type 1 diabetes made fewer insertions and deleted more nucleotides at VDJ recombination sites, implying thymic rearrangement abnormalities. The naive, central memory and regulatory TCRB repertoires appeared to resemble one another more closely among patients than among healthy donors.

The CDR3 covers 13 residues, taking in both the cysteine and the phenylalanine. The retained sequence is limited to the CDR3, 39 bases, with the frame set at the first base. Cut back by 7 bases and 2 bases, the V and J ends lie 12 bases apart. The germline V gene (reference sequence) provides CDR1 GTSNPN and CDR2 SVGIG. The entire isolated RNA was reverse transcribed using the High Capacity cDNA Reverse Transcription Kit, and thus expressed TCRB transcripts were sequenced. Deep immunoSEQ sequencing was performed on naive, central memory and regulatory T cell samples, with an average of about 3.6 million total reads per sample. Sorted cells were lysed in RLT buffer, and RNA was extracted using DNase-treated RNeasy Micro or Mini kits according to cell number. Each cell subset was processed separately to prevent cross-contamination, with patient and healthy donor samples processed together. Using the immunoSEQ multiplex PCR, TCRB sequences were amplified from cDNA into 87-bp fragments spanning the CDR3 region. The amplicons were sequenced using the Illumina HiSeq platform. Regarding the original processing steps: PCR bias was corrected computationally using synthetic template baselines, and reads within Hamming distance 2 were collapsed, with unmergeable singletons discarded. Reads were aligned against IMGT so that V, D and J genes, CDR3 length and insertions or deletions at six rearrangement sites could be assigned. Clonotype counts were normalized to sorted cell number within each subset before computing true diversity and Gini coefficients with the tcR R package. The overlap coefficient, calculated on TCRB nucleotide sequences, was used to measure repertoire sharing. Out-of-frame TCRB sequences from naive cells were analyzed as a proxy for the pre-selection repertoire. TCRdb re-hosts the immuneACCESS table, in-frame sequences only. Its copies lack some clones; in the studies checked, an unresolved V gene accounts for under half of them, and the cause for the rest is not known. V and J calls and clone size come straight from that table; D and trimming were deduced from the DNA. This sample holds 450,000 to 600,000 clones; approximately 30% were observed only once. Roughly 0.066% of the sample is in the top ten clones.

Sequenced: naive CD4+ T cells from blood. The sample's cell subset or site label is to be understood as: true naive CD4+ T cells. The receptor was derived from a man aged 18 to 30 in good health. The receptor chain draws on TRBV30 and TRBJ2-1; the D gene may be TRBD1 or TRBD2, since each aligns over 5 bases. For the CDR3, the sequence is CASGASPYNEQFF. The DNA reads TGTGCCTCCGGGGCCTCCCCCTACAATGAGCAGTTCTTC. Supplemented by the reference TRBV30 and TRBJ2-1 proteins around the CDR3, the complete variable domain is SQTIHQWPATLVQPVGSPLSLECTVEGTSNPNLYWYRQAAGRGLQLLFYSVGIGQISSEVPQNLSASRPQDRQFILSSKKLLLSDSGFYLCASGASPYNEQFFGPGTRLTVL.